The following is a T cell receptor (beta chain) sequence with its context. Clones were read by immunoSEQ multiplex PCR, and TCRdb kept only the in-frame ones, dropping some. The table includes 210,000 or so clones, approximately 84% detected once. Germline V gene data show CDR1 as KGHSH and CDR2 as LQKENI. V was clipped by 1 base and J by 0 bases, with 12 bases between them. CDR3 length: 16 amino acids. The sample comes from a study of blood T cell repertoires in COVID-19. The chain links TRBV18 to TRBJ1-1, with TRBD1 as a possible D gene (6 bases). This sequence was found in a man aged 55 to 70 who had recovered from COVID-19. The sequencing sample was made of PBMCs or T cells enriched from blood (not recorded which). The CDR3 DNA sequence: TGTGCCAGCTCACCACAACAGGGAGGGATGAACACTGAAGCTTTCTTT. Amino acid sequence: CASSPQQGGMNTEAFF. Full variable domain (outside the CDR3, taken from reference TRBV18 and TRBJ1-1): NAGVMQNPRHLVRRRGQEARLRCSPMKGHSHVYWYRQLPEEGLKFMVYLQKENIIDESGMPKERFSAEFPKEGPSILRIQQVVRGDSAAYFCASSPQQGGMNTEAFFGQGTRLTVV.